Presented here are 14 T cell receptor beta chains from one specimen sequenced in a study of vaccination and CD4 T cells after COVID-19. These receptors lack a known antigen. Noted treatment: approximately 9-day PBMC culture with coronavirus spike peptide pools or control peptides (ViraFEST assay). An Oncomine TCR Beta short-read assay was used to sequence the DNA from cultured CD4+ T cells. From the PCR reads, TCRdb called clonotypes with MiXCR, one entry per CDR3 protein. This table holds about 6,800 distinct CDR3 sequences, 25% found once. The sample consisted of CD4+ T cells from blood, cultured in vitro, taken after SARS-CoV-2 vaccination. Receptors originate from a human donor who had recovered from COVID-19.

This clonotype occurred a few times. The chain joins TRBV7-2 to TRBJ2-1, with 7 bases that match TRBD2. With V trimmed by 4 bases and J by 3 bases, 0 bases remained unmatched. CDR3 length: 13 residues. Germline V gene data show CDR1 as SGHTA and CDR2 as FQGNSA. This CDR3 is CASSWTSYNEQFF. In DNA, the CDR3 is TGTGCCAGCAGCTGGACTAGCTACAATGAGCAGTTCTTC.

V and J are TRBV6-1 and TRBJ2-4, with D possibly being TRBD1 (5 bases). Trimming left V 7 bases short and J 0 bases short, with 13 bases between. CDR3 length: 15 amino acids. Germline assignment: CDR1 MNHNS and CDR2 SASEGT. In DNA form, the CDR3 reads TGTGCCAGCACCGACAGAACCGTAGCCAAAAACATTCAGTACTTC. Protein product: CASTDRTVAKNIQYF.

This chain links TRBV7-8 with TRBJ2-7; D could derive from TRBD1 or TRBD2 (5 bases each). The CDR3 spans 17 residues. Deletions cut 5 bases from V and 0 bases from J, with 20 bases between. Germline CDR1 is SGHVS and CDR2 is FQNEAQ. The CDR3 loop is CASSRGRGTRNSYEQYF. CDR3 DNA sequence: TGTGCCAGCAGCCGGGGCCGAGGGACGAGAAACTCCTACGAGCAGTACTTC.

The CDR3 DNA follows: TGCAGCGTTTGGCCTCTCAGTAGTCACACTGAAGCTTTCTTT. Its protein product is CSVWPLSSHTEAFF. V and J are TRBV29-1 and TRBJ1-1; D is undetermined. The CDR3 sequence is 14 residues long. Per the germline V gene, CDR1 is SQVTM and CDR2 is ANQGSEA. The V end was cut by 5 bases, the J end by 3 bases, with 16 bases between.

This clonotype was picked up a small number of times. The chain has TRBV20-1 and TRBJ2-7, with D possibly TRBD2 on 6 matching bases. V lost 3 bases, J lost 3 bases, and 12 bases lay in between. CDR1 and CDR2 (germline): DFQATT, SNEGSKA (reference sequence). The CDR3 is 13 residues long. In DNA form, the CDR3 reads TGCAGTGCTAGTACTAGCTACAACTACGAGCAGTACTTC. The encoded protein is CSASTSYNYEQYF.

Within the sample, this clonotype is medium-sized. CDR3 sequence: CSATGTSGGYYNEQFF. CDR3 in DNA: TGCAGTGCTACCGGGACTAGCGGGGGGTACTACAATGAGCAGTTCTTC. The V call is TRBV20-1, the J call TRBJ2-1, with TRBD2 matching over 15 bases. Germline CDR1 and CDR2: DFQATT and SNEGSKA (reference sequence). The CDR3 has 16 residues. Unmatched junction bases numbered 4, after V lost 4 bases and J lost 3 bases.

In this sample, this clonotype turned up once. V is TRBV12-3 or TRBV12-4 and J is TRBJ2-5, with 13 bases lining up with TRBD2. CDR3 length: 16 residues. V lost 5 bases to trimming and J lost 5 bases; unmatched junction nucleotides: 8. The CDR3 nucleotides are TGTGCCAGCAGTCCGTTACTAGCGGGGGGGAAGGAGACCCAGTACTTC. It specifies CASSPLLAGGKETQYF.

By share, this clonotype ranks as medium-sized. V usage is TRBV7-9 and J usage is TRBJ2-5; D is undetermined. V dropped 2 bases and J dropped 5 bases, with 6 bases sitting between them. CDR3 length equals 12 residues. Per the germline V gene, CDR1 is SEHNR and CDR2 is FQNEAQ (reference sequence). The CDR3 sequence is CASSLSGETQYF. CDR3 in DNA: TGTGCCAGCAGCTTATCTGGGGAGACCCAGTACTTC.

This clonotype was seen more than once but under ten times. This chain's CDR3 is CASRTWTGSFDTQYF. CDR3 nucleotide sequence: TGTGCCAGCAGGACATGGACAGGTTCGTTCGATACGCAGTATTTT. The chain uses TRBV28 and TRBJ2-3, with 7 positions matching TRBD1. V shed 6 bases, J shed 6 bases, and the junction held 12 bases outside the gene matches. Per germline, CDR1 MDHEN and CDR2 SYDVKM. This CDR3 region has 15 residues.

The chain joins TRBV4-2 to TRBJ2-7, with 12 nucleotides matching TRBD2. Germline CDR1 reads LGHNA; CDR2 reads YNFKEQ. The CDR3 contains 14 residues. Unmatched junction bases numbered 9, after V lost 8 bases and J lost 7 bases. CDR3 bases: TGTGCCAGCGCGGGACTAGCGGGTCCCTTAGAGCAGTACTTC. It translates to CASAGLAGPLEQYF.

V and J are TRBV6-1 and TRBJ2-3, with TRBD2 as a possible D gene (6 bases). Germline V lookup: CDR1 MNHNS, CDR2 SASEGT. Trimming shortened V by 8 bases and J by 4 bases, and 22 bases separated the two germline ends. This CDR3 is built from 16 residues. The chain's CDR3 is CASSSFGGVGADTQYF. In DNA form, the CDR3 reads TGTGCCAGCTCATCCTTCGGCGGGGTAGGGGCAGATACGCAGTATTTT.

By frequency in the sample, this clonotype is medium-sized. V and J are TRBV6-2 or TRBV6-3 and TRBJ1-5, with D uncertain. The germline V gene has CDR1 MNHEY and CDR2 SVGEGT. The CDR3 consists of 13 residues. With 6 bases removed from V and 5 bases from J, the gap between germline ends came to 11 bases. CDR3 nucleotide sequence: TGTGCCAGCAGCCCCTTCGGGGATCAGCCCCAGCATTTT. Residues: CASSPFGDQPQHF.

This clonotype appeared a few times. The V and J genes are TRBV29-1 and TRBJ2-3; perhaps D is TRBD1 or TRBD2 (6 bases each). Trimming cost V 4 bases and J 5 bases, with 13 bases left between them. The germline V gene has CDR1 SQVTM and CDR2 ANQGSEA. The CDR3 has 13 residues. CDR3 amino acids: CSVVGGAVDTQYF. In DNA form, the CDR3 reads TGCAGCGTTGTGGGGGGCGCGGTAGATACGCAGTATTTT.

Concerning this clonotype itself: Given a much more abundant clone one base away, this may be a read error. The chain employs TRBV7-9 and TRBJ1-2; no clear D. Trimming shortened V by 3 bases and J by 7 bases, and 18 bases separated the two germline ends. Germline-derived CDR1 and CDR2 are SEHNR and FQNEAQ (reference sequence). The CDR3 spans 15 residues. CDR3 in DNA: TGTGCCAGCAGCTTTGGGAGACAAGGTGCCTCTGGCTACACCTTC. It yields the protein CASSFGRQGASGYTF.